Included here is one T cell receptor (beta chain) sequence, with context. An end of the junction does not agree with germline; a read error may underlie this. An amount of RNA that ranged from roughly 0.5 to 1 ug was reverse transcribed with random hexamers. Each CDR3 protein gets one entry after TCRdb re-called the immunoSEQ multiplex PCR reads with MiXCR. The table has under 550,000 distinct CDR3 sequences, roughly 85% seen once. CD8+ and CD4+ T cells from blood underwent TCR beta sequencing. This specimen comes from a study of CD8 T cells in Susac syndrome. This sequence originates from a human donor with multiple sclerosis. Sequenced: CD8+ T cells from PBMCs.

CDR3 region: CASSADSYQPQHF. CDR3 DNA: TGCGCCAGCAGCGCGGATAGCTATCAGCCCCAGCATTTT. The chain couples TRBV5-1 to TRBJ1-5; D unresolved. This CDR3 is built from 13 residues. Germline V gene data show CDR1 as SGHRS and CDR2 as YFSETQ.